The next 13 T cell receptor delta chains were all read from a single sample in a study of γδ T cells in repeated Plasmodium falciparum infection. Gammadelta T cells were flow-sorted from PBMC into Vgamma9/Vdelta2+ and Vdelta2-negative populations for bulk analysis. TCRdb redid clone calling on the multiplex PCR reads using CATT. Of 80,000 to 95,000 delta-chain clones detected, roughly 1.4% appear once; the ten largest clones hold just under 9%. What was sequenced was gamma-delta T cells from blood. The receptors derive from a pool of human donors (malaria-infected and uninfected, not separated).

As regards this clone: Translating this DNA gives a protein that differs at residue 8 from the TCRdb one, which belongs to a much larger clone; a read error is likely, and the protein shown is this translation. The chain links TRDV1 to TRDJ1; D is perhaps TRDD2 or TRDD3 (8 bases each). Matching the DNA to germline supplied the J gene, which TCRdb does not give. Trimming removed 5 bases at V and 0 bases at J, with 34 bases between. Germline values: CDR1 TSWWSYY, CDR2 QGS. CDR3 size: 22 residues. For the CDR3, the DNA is TGTGCTCTTGGGTACCCTGTAGGACGCTTCCTACGTGGGGGATCTAACACCGATAAACTCATCTTT. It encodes CALGYPVGRFLRGGSNTDKLIF.

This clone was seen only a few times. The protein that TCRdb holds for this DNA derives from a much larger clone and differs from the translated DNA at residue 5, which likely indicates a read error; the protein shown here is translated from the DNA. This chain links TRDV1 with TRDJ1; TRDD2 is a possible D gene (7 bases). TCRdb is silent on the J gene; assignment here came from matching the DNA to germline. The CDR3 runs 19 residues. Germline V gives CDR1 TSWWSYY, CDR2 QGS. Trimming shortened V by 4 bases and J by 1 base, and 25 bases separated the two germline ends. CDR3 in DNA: TGTGCTCTTGGGGGTGACTATACGTGGGGGTTCCTACCCACCGATAAACTCATCTTT. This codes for CALGGDYTWGFLPTDKLIF.

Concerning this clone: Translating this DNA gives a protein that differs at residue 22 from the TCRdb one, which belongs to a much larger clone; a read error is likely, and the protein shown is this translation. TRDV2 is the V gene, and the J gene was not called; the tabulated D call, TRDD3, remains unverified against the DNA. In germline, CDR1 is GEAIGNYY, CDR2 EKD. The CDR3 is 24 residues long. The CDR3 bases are TGTGCCTGTGCCCCCCGCTTCCTACGAAGGGGGGATAGGTTCTTGCCTAAGTACACCGATAAACCCATCTTT. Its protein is CACAPRFLRRGDRFLPKYTDKPIF.

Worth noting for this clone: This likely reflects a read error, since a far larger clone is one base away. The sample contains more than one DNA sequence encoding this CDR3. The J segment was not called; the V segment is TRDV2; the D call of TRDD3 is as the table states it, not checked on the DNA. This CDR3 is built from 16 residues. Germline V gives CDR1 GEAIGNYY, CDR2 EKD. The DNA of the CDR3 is TGTGCCTGTGACACGAAGGGGGAAGCTTTGACAGCACAACTCTTCTTC. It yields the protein CACDTKGEALTAQLFF.

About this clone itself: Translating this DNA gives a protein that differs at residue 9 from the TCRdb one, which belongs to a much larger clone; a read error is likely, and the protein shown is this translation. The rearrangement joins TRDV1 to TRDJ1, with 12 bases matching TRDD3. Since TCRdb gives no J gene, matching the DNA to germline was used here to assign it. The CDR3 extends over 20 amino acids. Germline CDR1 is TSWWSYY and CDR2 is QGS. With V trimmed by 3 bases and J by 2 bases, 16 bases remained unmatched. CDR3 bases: TGTGCTCTTGGGGATTCTCTCTTCGGCTGGGGGATACGTCCTACCGATAAACTCATCTTT. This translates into CALGDSLFGWGIRPTDKLIF.

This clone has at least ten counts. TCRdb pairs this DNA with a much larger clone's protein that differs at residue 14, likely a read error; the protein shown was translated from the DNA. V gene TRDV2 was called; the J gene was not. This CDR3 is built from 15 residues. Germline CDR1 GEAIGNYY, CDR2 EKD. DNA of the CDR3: TGTGCCTGTGACCCCTTACAACGTCCGCACGGTAAACTCACCTTT. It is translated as CACDPLQRPHGKLTF.

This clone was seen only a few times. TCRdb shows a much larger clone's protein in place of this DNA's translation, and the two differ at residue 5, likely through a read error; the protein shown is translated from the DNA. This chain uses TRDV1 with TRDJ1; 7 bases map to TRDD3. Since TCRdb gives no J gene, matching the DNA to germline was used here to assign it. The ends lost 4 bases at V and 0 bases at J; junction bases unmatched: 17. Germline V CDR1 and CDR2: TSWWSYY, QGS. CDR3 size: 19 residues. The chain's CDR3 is CALGGLGQGGSKYTDKLIF. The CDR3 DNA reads TGTGCTCTTGGGGGACTAGGGCAAGGGGGATCAAAGTACACCGATAAACTCATCTTT.

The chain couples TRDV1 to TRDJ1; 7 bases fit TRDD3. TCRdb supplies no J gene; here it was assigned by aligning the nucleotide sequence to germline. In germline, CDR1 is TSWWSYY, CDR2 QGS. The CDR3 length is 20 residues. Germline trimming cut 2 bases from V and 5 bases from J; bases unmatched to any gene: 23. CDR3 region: CALGERAPNYWGPEGDKLIF. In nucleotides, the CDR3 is TGTGCTCTTGGGGAAAGGGCCCCCAACTACTGGGGACCCGAGGGGGATAAACTCATCTTT.

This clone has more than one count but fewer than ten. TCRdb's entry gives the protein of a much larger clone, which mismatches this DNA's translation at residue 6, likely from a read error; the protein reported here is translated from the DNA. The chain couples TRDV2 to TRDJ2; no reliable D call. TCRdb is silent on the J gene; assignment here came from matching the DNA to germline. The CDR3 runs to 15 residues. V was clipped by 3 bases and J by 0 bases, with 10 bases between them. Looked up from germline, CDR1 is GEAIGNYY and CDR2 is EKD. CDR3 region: CACDWRAPLTAQLFF. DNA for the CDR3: TGTGCCTGTGACTGGAGGGCACCTTTGACAGCACAACTCTTCTTT.

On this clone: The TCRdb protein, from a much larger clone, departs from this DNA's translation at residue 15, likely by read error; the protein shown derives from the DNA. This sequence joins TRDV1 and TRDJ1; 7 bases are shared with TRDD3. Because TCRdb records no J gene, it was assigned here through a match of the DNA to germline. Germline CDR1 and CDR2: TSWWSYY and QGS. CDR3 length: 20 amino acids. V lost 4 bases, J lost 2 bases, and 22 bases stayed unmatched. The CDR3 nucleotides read TGTGCTCTTGGGGGACGGAGCTGGGGGGTACGCGTTGTTTGGACCGATAAACTCATCTTT. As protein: CALGGRSWGVRVVWTDKLIF.

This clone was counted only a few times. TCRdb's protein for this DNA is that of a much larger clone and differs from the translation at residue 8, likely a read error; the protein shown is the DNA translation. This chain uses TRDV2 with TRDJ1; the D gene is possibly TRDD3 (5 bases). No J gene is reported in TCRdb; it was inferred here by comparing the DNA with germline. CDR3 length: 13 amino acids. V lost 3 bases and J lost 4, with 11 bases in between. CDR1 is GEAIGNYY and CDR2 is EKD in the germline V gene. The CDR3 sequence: CACDGWGIDKLIF. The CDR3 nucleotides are TGTGCCTGTGACGGTTGGGGAATCGATAAACTCATCTTT.

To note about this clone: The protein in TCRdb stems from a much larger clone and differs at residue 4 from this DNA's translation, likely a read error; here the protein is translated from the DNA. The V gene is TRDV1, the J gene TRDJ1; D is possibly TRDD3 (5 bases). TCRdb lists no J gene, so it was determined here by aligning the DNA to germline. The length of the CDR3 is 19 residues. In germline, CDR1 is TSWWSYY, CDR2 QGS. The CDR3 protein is CALEELITYWIPYTDKLIF. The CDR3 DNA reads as TGTGCTCTTGAGGAACTAATTACGTACTGGATCCCGTACACCGATAAACTCATCTTT.

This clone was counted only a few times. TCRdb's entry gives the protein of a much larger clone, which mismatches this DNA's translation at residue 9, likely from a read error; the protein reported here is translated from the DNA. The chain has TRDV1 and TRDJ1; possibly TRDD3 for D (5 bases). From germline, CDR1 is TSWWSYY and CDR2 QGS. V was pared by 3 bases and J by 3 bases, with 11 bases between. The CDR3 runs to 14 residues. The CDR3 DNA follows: TGTGCTCTTGGGGAGGATAGAGGGGCCGATAAACTCATCTTT. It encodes CALGEDRGADKLIF.